This passage covers 19 T cell receptor beta chains from one sample sequenced in a study of T cell repertoires in cytomegalovirus infection. Each CDR3 protein is one row after TCRdb ran MiXCR on the reads. The repertoire holds roughly 80,000 distinct CDR3 sequences, with 20% to 30% as singletons. Their antigen targets remain unknown. Sequences were derived from CD8+ T cells from cultured PBMCs, sampled from culture after CMV antigen stimulation. The receptors were sampled from a human donor in good health (CMV status not recorded). Some clones in this sample may be carry-over from other donors' samples.

This clonotype was seen a handful of times. This chain uses TRBV11-3 with TRBJ1-4, with D possibly being TRBD1 (6 bases). Germline V CDR1 and CDR2: SGHNT, YENEEA. Trimming stripped 4 bases from V and 6 bases from J, with 9 bases between. There are 13 residues in the CDR3. CDR3 amino acids: CASSSRTDEKLFF. CDR3 DNA sequence: TGTGCCAGCAGCTCAAGGACAGATGAAAAACTGTTTTTT.

This clonotype was seen only a few times. The chain carries TRBV19 and TRBJ1-3; weak D call: TRBD1 (6 bases). The V end lost 5 bases, the J end lost 7 bases, and 15 bases lay between the germline ends. The CDR3 runs 14 residues. CDR1 LNHDA and CDR2 SQIVND come from the germline V gene (reference sequence). CDR3 region: CASSAGALSNTIYF. CDR3 DNA sequence: TGTGCCAGTAGTGCAGGGGCCCTGAGCAACACCATATATTTT.

The rearrangement uses TRBV6-1 and TRBJ2-3; weak D call: TRBD2 (5 bases). Germline CDR1 reads MNHNS; CDR2 reads SASEGT. V was shortened by 6 bases and J by 5 bases, with 27 bases between the two germline ends. The CDR3 contains 18 residues. Here the CDR3 reads CASSRTPMYPGEGDTQYF. CDR3 DNA: TGTGCCAGCAGCCGCACCCCCATGTATCCAGGAGAGGGAGATACGCAGTATTTT.

This clonotype has a handful of counts. The rearrangement uses TRBV6-1 and TRBJ1-2; D is possibly TRBD1 (5 bases). The V gene's germline CDR1 is MNHNS and CDR2 SASEGT. V lost 4 bases, J lost 3 bases, and 6 bases lay in between. The CDR3 spans 12 residues. This CDR3 is CASSGRDYGYTF. The CDR3 DNA is TGTGCCAGCAGTGGCAGGGACTATGGCTACACCTTC.

V usage is TRBV6-2 or TRBV6-3 and J usage is TRBJ2-7; a weak D match, TRBD1 (5 bases). V was shortened by 2 bases and J by 6 bases, with 8 bases between the two germline ends. CDR1 is MNHEY, CDR2 SVGEGT, per germline. The CDR3 is 12 residues long. The CDR3 DNA follows: TGTGCCAGCAGTTACAATAGGGGCGAGCAGTACTTC. Translated, it gives CASSYNRGEQYF.

For this clonotype: A read error may be the cause here, since a much bigger clone is one base away. V gene TRBV7-6 combines with J gene TRBJ1-1; D uncertain. The germline CDR1 and CDR2 sequences are SGHVS and FNYEAQ. CDR3 length equals 15 residues. Trimming removed 3 bases from V and 5 bases from J, with 16 bases in between. Written as DNA, the CDR3 is TGTGCCAGCAGCTTTTCTCGGGAGACGAAAACTGAAGCTTTCTTT. This gives the protein CASSFSRETKTEAFF.

There are a few counts of this clonotype. V and J are TRBV9 and TRBJ1-2; 8 bases are a match to TRBD1. V was clipped by 3 bases and J by 1 base; unmatched bases: 5. The CDR3 is 15 residues long. Germline CDR1 and CDR2: SGDLS and YYNGEE. The CDR3 DNA is TGTGCCAGCAGCGCCTGGACAGGGAGTAACTATGGCTACACCTTC. This encodes CASSAWTGSNYGYTF.

This clonotype was recorded a few times. CDR3 residues: CASSQDWSNQPQHF. CDR3 nucleotides: TGCGCCAGCAGCCAAGATTGGAGCAATCAGCCCCAGCATTTT. The rearrangement uses TRBV4-3 and TRBJ1-5; no clear D gene. The V end lost 0 bases, the J end lost 1 base, and 4 bases lay between the germline ends. This CDR3 has 14 amino acids. The germline V gene encodes CDR1 LGHNA and CDR2 YSLEER.

Ten or more counts support this clonotype. The chain has TRBV19 and TRBJ1-5, with 7 bases fitting TRBD1. CDR1 and CDR2 from the germline V gene are LNHDA and SQIVND (reference sequence). Trimming at V came to 7 bases and at J to 4 bases, leaving 10 bases not matched to a gene. The CDR3 contains 15 residues. Here the CDR3 reads CASKSGTASNQPQHF. DNA of the CDR3: TGTGCCAGTAAATCCGGGACAGCCTCAAATCAGCCCCAGCATTTT.

This clonotype was seen ten or more times. The chain recombines TRBV12-3 or TRBV12-4 with TRBJ2-3; D gene uncertain. CDR3 size: 14 residues. The ends were cut back, 4 bases at V and 3 bases at J, with 11 bases in the middle. CDR3 in amino acids: CASSWLTRTDTQYF. The CDR3 DNA reads as TGTGCCAGCAGTTGGCTAACCAGGACAGATACGCAGTATTTT.

The CDR3, as DNA: TGCAGTGCTCCGAAGGACAGGGCGGGCACAGATACGCAGTATTTT. This encodes CSAPKDRAGTDTQYF. The rearrangement links TRBV20-1 to TRBJ2-3, with TRBD1 matching over 8 bases. After removal of 5 bases from V and 1 base from J, the junction contained 8 bases not matched to a gene. The CDR3 is 15 residues long. The germline V gene has CDR1 DFQATT and CDR2 SNEGSKA (reference sequence).

The table lists this clonotype with many counts. The chain joins TRBV5-6 to TRBJ1-1, with D uncertain. Germline V CDR1 and CDR2: SGHDT, YYEEEE. V lost 0 bases and J 0 bases, leaving 3 bases between the germline ends. This CDR3 region has 13 residues. CDR3 coding DNA: TGTGCCAGCAGCTTGGACCTGAACACTGAAGCTTTCTTT. Translation gives CASSLDLNTEAFF.

The chain employs TRBV5-1 and TRBJ2-7, with TRBD2 as a possible D gene (6 bases). Trimming took off 4 bases at V and 5 bases at J, with 13 bases between the two ends. Per germline, CDR1 SGHRS and CDR2 YFSETQ. The CDR3 length is 13 residues. CDR3 region: CASSPEWGDEQYF. CDR3 DNA sequence: TGCGCCAGCAGCCCGGAATGGGGGGACGAGCAGTACTTC.

The CDR3 DNA follows: TGCAGCGTTGAAGATCCCTCTAGCGGGGCCTCCTACGAGCAGTACTTC. It translates to CSVEDPSSGASYEQYF. The rearrangement joins TRBV29-1 to TRBJ2-7, with TRBD2 matching 9 bases. Germline V gene sequence: CDR1 SQVTM, CDR2 ANQGSEA. V was pared by 0 bases and J by 0 bases, with 6 bases of the junction left unmatched. This CDR3 contains 16 residues.

The chain carries TRBV4-2 and TRBJ2-5, with D perhaps matching TRBD2 (6 bases). Between the trimmed V and J ends, which lost 4 bases and 5 bases, there was a span of 17 bases. CDR1 and CDR2 (germline): LGHNA, YNFKEQ. The CDR3 spans 15 residues. The CDR3 nucleotides read TGTGCCAGCAGCCCCGAGACTAGTTTAGTGGAGACCCAGTACTTC. This translates into CASSPETSLVETQYF.

CDR3 DNA: TGTGCCAGTAGTTCGCGGGGGGGCAGTCCCAACCTAGCCAAAAACATTCAGTACTTC. This codes for CASSSRGGSPNLAKNIQYF. This chain links TRBV19 with TRBJ2-4, with 9 positions matching TRBD2. The CDR3 is made up of 19 amino acids. V trimming: 5 bases; J trimming: 0 bases; junction bases outside the gene matches: 14. Germline values: CDR1 LNHDA, CDR2 SQIVND (reference sequence).

The rearrangement links TRBV7-9 to TRBJ2-7; 8 bases are a match to TRBD2. The CDR3 runs to 15 residues. In germline, CDR1 is SEHNR, CDR2 FQNEAQ (reference sequence). V lost 1 base, J lost 3 bases, and 5 bases stayed unmatched. The CDR3 here is CASSLEGGTSYEQYF. DNA for the CDR3: TGTGCCAGCAGCTTAGAAGGGGGGACTAGCTACGAGCAGTACTTC.

This clonotype was observed a handful of times. This rearrangement joins TRBV7-9 to TRBJ1-4; 10 nucleotides agree with TRBD1. The CDR3 loop spans 17 amino acids. CDR1 and CDR2 (germline): SEHNR, FQNEAQ (reference sequence). V shed 2 bases and J 6 bases; nucleotides not matched to a gene: 9. In nucleotides, the CDR3 is TGTGCCAGCAGCTTAAGAGGACAGGGGGGTCCCCATGAAAAACTGTTTTTT. It encodes CASSLRGQGGPHEKLFF.

This clonotype was seen many times. The chain employs TRBV7-6 and TRBJ1-5, with 8 bases matching TRBD1. Germline values: CDR1 SGHVS, CDR2 FNYEAQ. The trim removed 2 bases at V and 3 bases at J, leaving 6 bases unmatched. The CDR3 contains 16 residues. The CDR3 sequence is CASSLTQGQANQPQHF. The DNA for the CDR3 is TGTGCCAGCAGCTTAACGCAGGGACAGGCCAATCAGCCCCAGCATTTT.